The 21 T cell receptor beta chains given below trace back to one sample, sequenced in a study of blood T cell repertoires in COVID-19. Measured with immunoSEQ multiplex PCR; TCRdb has only the in-frame clones, and not every one. The profile shows 80,000 or so clones, 75% to 90% of them singletons. Source material: peripheral blood. These receptors originate from a human donor in a cohort sampled during active COVID-19.

The genes are TRBV4-2 and TRBJ1-4, with D tentatively TRBD1 (6 bases). CDR1 LGHNA and CDR2 YNFKEQ come from the germline V gene. The CDR3 loop spans 15 amino acids. Trimming shortened V by 0 bases and J by 8 bases, and 13 bases separated the two germline ends. The CDR3 nucleotides are TGTGCCAGCAGCCAAGATGGGGAACAGGGAGAAAAACTGTTTTTT. This sequence encodes CASSQDGEQGEKLFF.

This sequence joins TRBV7-2 and TRBJ2-5; 7 nucleotides line up with TRBD1. The CDR3 totals 15 residues. The germline gives CDR1 SGHTA, CDR2 FQGNSA. The V and J ends lost 5 bases and 3 bases, in that order; junction bases with no gene match: 9. This chain's CDR3 is CASSIEGGAEETQYF. DNA of the CDR3: TGTGCCAGCAGCATAGAAGGGGGCGCAGAAGAGACCCAGTACTTC.

This CDR3 is CASSGTSGVYEQYF. In nucleotides, the CDR3 is TGTGCCAGCAGTGGGACTAGCGGGGTTTACGAGCAGTACTTC. The chain couples TRBV9 to TRBJ2-7, with 13 nucleotides matching TRBD2. Germline V gene sequence: CDR1 SGDLS, CDR2 YYNGEE. Trimming took 5 bases from V and 4 from J; bases not matched to a gene: 3. This CDR3 comprises 14 residues.

In nucleotides, the CDR3 is TGTGCCAGCAGCCGAGCGGGGGCCTACGAGCAGTACTTC. It encodes CASSRAGAYEQYF. The V gene is TRBV3-1 (or the pseudogene TRBV3-2), the J gene TRBJ2-7; 8 nucleotides match TRBD2. Germline V CDR1 and CDR2: LGHDT, YNNKEL (reference sequence). The CDR3 is 13 residues long. The junction had 1 base not matched to a gene; V was cut back by 4 bases and J by 2 bases.

The J gene is TRBJ1-5, the V gene TRBV2; the D gene is possibly TRBD1 (6 bases). The V gene's germline CDR1 is SNHLY and CDR2 FYNNEI. Between the trimmed V and J ends, which lost 4 bases and 4 bases, there was a span of 11 bases. The CDR3 contains 14 residues. The CDR3 loop reads CASSGAGTNQPQHF. In DNA, the CDR3 is TGTGCCAGCAGTGGGGCAGGGACAAATCAGCCCCAGCATTTT.

The chain combines TRBV5-8 with TRBJ2-1; TRBD1 agrees at 10 bases. The CDR3 covers 15 residues. Germline-derived CDR1 and CDR2 are SGHTS and YDEGEE. V trimming: 0 bases; J trimming: 4 bases; junction bases outside the gene matches: 1. The chain's CDR3 is CASSLAGQGYNEQFF. DNA of the CDR3: TGTGCCAGCAGCTTGGCGGGACAGGGGTACAATGAGCAGTTCTTC.

The J gene is TRBJ2-7, the V gene TRBV5-1, with 9 bases that match TRBD1. Trimming removed 0 bases from V and 2 bases from J; junction bases left unmatched: 0. Germline assignment: CDR1 SGHRS and CDR2 YFSETQ. This CDR3 is 14 amino acids long. Here the CDR3 reads CASSLGQGAYEQYF. The CDR3 DNA sequence: TGCGCCAGCAGCTTGGGACAGGGGGCCTACGAGCAGTACTTC.

V gene TRBV6-1 combines with J gene TRBJ1-1, with D perhaps matching TRBD1 (5 bases). Germline V gene sequence: CDR1 MNHNS, CDR2 SASEGT. V dropped 3 bases and J dropped 10 bases, with 27 bases sitting between them. This CDR3 is 17 amino acids long. The CDR3 bases are TGTGCCAGCAGTGAGTTTTTAGGGGCCACCCTTTTTGGGCGAGCTTTCTTT. It encodes CASSEFLGATLFGRAFF.

This clone was counted only a few times. V usage is TRBV12-5 and J usage is TRBJ2-1, with D possibly being TRBD2 (6 bases). This CDR3 is 14 amino acids long. Germline V gene lookup returns CDR1 LGHNT and CDR2 FRNRAP. V lost 7 bases, J lost 4 bases, and 14 bases lay in between. CDR3 in DNA: TGTGCTAGTGTTTGGGGGGAGGAATACAATGAGCAGTTCTTC. Translation gives CASVWGEEYNEQFF. Combining the CDR3 with reference TRBV12-5 and TRBJ2-1 gives the whole variable domain DARVTQTPRHKVTEMGQEVTMRCQPILGHNTVFWYRQTMMQGLELLAYFRNRAPLDDSGMPKDRFSAEMPDATLATLKIQPSEPRDSAVYFCASVWGEEYNEQFFGPGTRLTVL.

The chain employs TRBV6-5 and TRBJ2-5, with D unclear. This CDR3 spans 12 amino acids. Germline V gene lookup returns CDR1 MNHEY and CDR2 SVGAGI. The ends were cut back, 11 bases at V and 7 bases at J, with 17 bases in the middle. CDR3: CAGLSFVGTQYF. Written as DNA, the CDR3 is TGTGCCGGTCTATCTTTTGTCGGGACCCAGTACTTC.

This chain links TRBV6-1 with TRBJ2-6; the match to TRBD1 covers 8 bases. The CDR3 is 15 amino acids. The germline CDR1 and CDR2 sequences are MNHNS and SASEGT. Germline trimming cut 7 bases from V and 0 bases from J; bases unmatched to any gene: 2. DNA of the CDR3: TGTGCCAGCAAACAGGGGGGCTCTGGGGCCAACGTCCTGACTTTC. It translates to CASKQGGSGANVLTF.

V usage is TRBV6-5 and J usage is TRBJ1-6; D is uncertain. Trimming took 3 bases from V and 6 from J, leaving 9 bases between them. The CDR3 has 14 residues. The germline gives CDR1 MNHEY, CDR2 SVGAGI. The CDR3 is CASSYEPSNSPLHF. The CDR3 coding sequence is TGTGCCAGCAGTTATGAACCGAGTAATTCACCCCTCCACTTT.

The J gene is TRBJ2-7, the V gene TRBV5-1; 10 nucleotides match TRBD2. Germline V gives CDR1 SGHRS, CDR2 YFSETQ. The CDR3 totals 15 residues. After removal of 0 bases from V and 7 bases from J, the junction contained 7 bases not matched to a gene. The CDR3 bases are TGCGCCAGCAGCTTGGGGGGACTAGCGACGTTGGAGCAGTACTTC. This encodes CASSLGGLATLEQYF.

This clone occurred many times. The rearrangement links TRBV3-1 (or the pseudogene TRBV3-2) to TRBJ1-1, with 7 bases identical to TRBD1. CDR3 size: 15 residues. CDR1 and CDR2 (germline): LGHDT, YNNKEL (reference sequence). The V segment lost 1 base and the J segment 10 bases; nucleotides outside the gene matches: 12. CDR3 bases: TGTGCCAGCAGCCAAGGGGGGAGCGGCAGGGGGACAGCTTTCTTT. Translating gives CASSQGGSGRGTAFF.

This rearrangement joins TRBV5-1 to TRBJ2-3, with 9 positions matching TRBD2. CDR1 and CDR2 from the germline V gene are SGHRS and YFSETQ. CDR3 length equals 15 residues. Trimming cost V 5 bases and J 6 bases; bases outside gene matches: 10. The CDR3 DNA is TGCGCCAGCAGGAAGCGGGGGGCCGGGGGTGATACGCAGTATTTT. Protein product: CASRKRGAGGDTQYF.

This clone was observed a single time. The chain links TRBV19 to TRBJ2-5, with TRBD2 as a possible D gene (5 bases). Deletions cut 8 bases from V and 4 bases from J, with 8 bases between. This CDR3 has 11 amino acids. The germline V gene encodes CDR1 LNHDA and CDR2 SQIVND (reference sequence). CDR3: CASGGGETQYF. The CDR3 DNA follows: TGTGCCAGTGGAGGCGGAGAGACCCAGTACTTC.

This chain uses TRBV2 with TRBJ2-1, with 8 bases that match TRBD1. Germline V gives CDR1 SNHLY, CDR2 FYNNEI. This CDR3 contains 10 residues. The J segment lost 10 bases and the V segment lost 11 bases, leaving 4 bases of the junction unmatched. The DNA for the CDR3 is TGTGCCGGACAGGGCTGGGAGCAGTTCTTC. Amino acid sequence: CAGQGWEQFF.

The rearrangement uses TRBV9 and TRBJ2-6, with D unclear. Germline V gene sequence: CDR1 SGDLS, CDR2 YYNGEE. Trimming took off 0 bases at V and 1 base at J, with 8 bases between the two ends. The CDR3 consists of 16 residues. The CDR3 loop reads CASSVAERSGANVLTF. The CDR3 DNA is TGTGCCAGCAGCGTAGCGGAGCGTTCTGGGGCCAACGTCCTGACTTTC.

The chain is built from TRBV6-2 or TRBV6-3 and TRBJ2-1, with a weak D call TRBD2 (6 bases). From germline, CDR1 is MNHEY and CDR2 SVGEGT. This CDR3 has 15 amino acids. V was trimmed by 2 bases and J by 7 bases, leaving 15 bases between them. The CDR3, as DNA: TGTGCCAGCAGTTACGGTGGGGGGTCGGGAAATGAGCAGTTCTTC. Amino acids: CASSYGGGSGNEQFF.

The gene calls are TRBV10-3 and TRBJ1-2; 8 bases align to TRBD1. The junction had 4 bases not matched to a gene; V was cut back by 2 bases and J by 8 bases. The CDR3 consists of 13 residues. The germline V gene encodes CDR1 ENHRY and CDR2 SYGVKD. The CDR3 nucleotides are TGTGCCATCAGTGAGCAGGGGGCGGGCGGCTACACCTTC. It encodes CAISEQGAGGYTF.

The chain is built from TRBV19 and TRBJ1-1, with a tentative D call TRBD1 (5 bases). Per the germline V gene, CDR1 is LNHDA and CDR2 is SQIVND (reference sequence). Trimming left V 1 base short and J 11 bases short, with 14 bases between. This CDR3 comprises 13 residues. CDR3 amino acids: CASSIVGLKGAFF. CDR3 nucleotide sequence: TGTGCCAGTAGTATAGTAGGCCTCAAGGGGGCTTTCTTT.